This T cell receptor beta chain is from a study of regulatory T cells in long-lasting Graves disease. Looking at the study overall: Persistent Graves' disease meant over 5 years of antithyroid drugs with positive TSH receptor antibodies. Findings and caveats of the study: There was favoring of TRBV28, TRBJ1-2 and TRBJ2-5 in persistent disease.

This clonotype was recorded many times. Its antigen is still unknown. Noted time point: persistent/refractory GD, antithyroid drugs over 5 years with positive TRAb. Isolated PBMC RNA provided the starting material for the TCR library. Diagnosis followed American Thyroid Association guidelines for Graves' disease. With V trimmed by 4 bases and J by 2 bases, 7 bases remained unmatched. This CDR3 has 15 residues. CDR1 and CDR2 from the germline V gene are PRHDT and FYEKMQ (reference sequence). Assembly of TCR beta libraries relied on iRepertoire HTBI primers together with Arm-PCR of CDR3 regions. TCRdb reanalysed the multiplex PCR reads using MiXCR and keeps one entry per CDR3 protein. The data show some 370,000 distinct CDR3 sequences, roughly 20% seen once.

The specimen was peripheral blood mononuclear cells (PBMCs), collected when the disease was refractory, from a patient treated with antithyroid drugs. The chain combines TRBV13 with TRBJ2-7, with 8 bases lining up with TRBD1. The clonotype originates from a female donor with Graves disease. The CDR3 loop reads CASSYFDRGPYEQYF. CDR3 coding DNA: TGTGCCAGCAGCTACTTCGACAGGGGCCCCTACGAGCAGTACTTC.